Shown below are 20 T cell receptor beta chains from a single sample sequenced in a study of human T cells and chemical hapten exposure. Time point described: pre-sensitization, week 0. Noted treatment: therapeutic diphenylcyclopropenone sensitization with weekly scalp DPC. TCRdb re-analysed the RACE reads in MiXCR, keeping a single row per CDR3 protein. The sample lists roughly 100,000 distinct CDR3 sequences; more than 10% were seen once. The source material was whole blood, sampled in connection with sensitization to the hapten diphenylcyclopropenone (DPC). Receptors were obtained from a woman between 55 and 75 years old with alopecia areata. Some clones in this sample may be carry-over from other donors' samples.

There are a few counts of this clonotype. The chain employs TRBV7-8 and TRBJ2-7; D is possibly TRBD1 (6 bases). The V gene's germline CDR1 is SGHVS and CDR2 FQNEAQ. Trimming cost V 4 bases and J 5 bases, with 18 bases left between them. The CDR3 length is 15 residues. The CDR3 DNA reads TGTGCCAGCAGCTCACCGACAGGCCTTGGAAACGAGCAGTACTTC. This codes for CASSSPTGLGNEQYF.

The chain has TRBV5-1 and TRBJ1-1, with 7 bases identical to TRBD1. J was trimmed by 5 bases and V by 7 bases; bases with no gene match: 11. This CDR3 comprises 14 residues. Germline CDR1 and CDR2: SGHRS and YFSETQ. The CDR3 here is CASLPTGEGTEAFF. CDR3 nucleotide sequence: TGCGCCAGCCTACCAACAGGGGAAGGGACTGAAGCTTTCTTT.

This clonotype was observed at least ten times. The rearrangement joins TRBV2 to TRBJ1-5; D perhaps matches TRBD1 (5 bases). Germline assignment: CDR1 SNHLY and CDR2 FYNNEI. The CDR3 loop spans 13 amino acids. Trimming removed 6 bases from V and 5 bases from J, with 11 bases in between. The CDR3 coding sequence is TGTGCCAGCAGCGTGGGACTAGATCAGCCCCAGCATTTT. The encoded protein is CASSVGLDQPQHF.

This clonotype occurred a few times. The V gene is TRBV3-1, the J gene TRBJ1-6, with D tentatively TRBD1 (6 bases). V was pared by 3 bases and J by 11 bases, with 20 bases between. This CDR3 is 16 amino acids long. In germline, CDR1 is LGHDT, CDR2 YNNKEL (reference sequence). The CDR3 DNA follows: TGTGCCAGCAGCCAGCCAAGAGGCAGGGGTCTCCCACCCCTCCACTTT. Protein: CASSQPRGRGLPPLHF.

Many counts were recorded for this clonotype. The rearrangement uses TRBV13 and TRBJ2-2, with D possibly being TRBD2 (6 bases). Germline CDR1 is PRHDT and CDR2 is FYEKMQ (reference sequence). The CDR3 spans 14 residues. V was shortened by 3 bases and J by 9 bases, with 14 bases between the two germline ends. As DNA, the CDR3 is TGTGCCAGCAGCTTGGTACGGGGGTCATGGGAGCTGTTTTTT. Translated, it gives CASSLVRGSWELFF.

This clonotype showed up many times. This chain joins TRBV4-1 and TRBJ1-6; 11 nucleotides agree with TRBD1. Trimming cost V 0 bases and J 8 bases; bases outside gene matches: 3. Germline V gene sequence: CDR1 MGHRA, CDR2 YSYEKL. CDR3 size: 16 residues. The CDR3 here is CASSQDRDRGYSPLHF. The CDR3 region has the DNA TGCGCCAGCAGCCAAGACCGGGACAGGGGGTATTCACCCCTCCACTTT.

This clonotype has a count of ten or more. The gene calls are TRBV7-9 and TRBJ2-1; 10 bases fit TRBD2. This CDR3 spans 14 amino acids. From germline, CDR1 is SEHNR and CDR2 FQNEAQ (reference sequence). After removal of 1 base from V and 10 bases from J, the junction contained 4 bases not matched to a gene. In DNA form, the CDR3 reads TGTGCCAGCAGCTTAGGAAGCGGGGGGGTGGAGCAGTTCTTC. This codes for CASSLGSGGVEQFF.

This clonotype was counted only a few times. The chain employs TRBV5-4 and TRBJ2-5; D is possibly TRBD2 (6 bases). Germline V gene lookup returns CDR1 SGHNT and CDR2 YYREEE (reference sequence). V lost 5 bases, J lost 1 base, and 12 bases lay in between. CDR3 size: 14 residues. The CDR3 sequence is CASSGGTRQETQYF. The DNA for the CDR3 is TGTGCCAGCAGTGGCGGGACCCGCCAAGAGACCCAGTACTTC.

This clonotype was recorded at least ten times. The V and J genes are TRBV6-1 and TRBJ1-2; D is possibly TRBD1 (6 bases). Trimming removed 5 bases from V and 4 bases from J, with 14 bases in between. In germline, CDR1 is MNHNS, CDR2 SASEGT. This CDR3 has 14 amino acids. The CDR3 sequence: CASSWTVKSYGYTF. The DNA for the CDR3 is TGTGCCAGCAGTTGGACAGTTAAGTCCTATGGCTACACCTTC.

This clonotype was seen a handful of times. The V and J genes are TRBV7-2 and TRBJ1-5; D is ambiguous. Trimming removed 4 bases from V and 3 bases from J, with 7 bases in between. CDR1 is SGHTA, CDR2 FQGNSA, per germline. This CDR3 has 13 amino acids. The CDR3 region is CASSSRVNQPQHF. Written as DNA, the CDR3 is TGTGCCAGCAGCTCCCGGGTCAATCAGCCCCAGCATTTT.

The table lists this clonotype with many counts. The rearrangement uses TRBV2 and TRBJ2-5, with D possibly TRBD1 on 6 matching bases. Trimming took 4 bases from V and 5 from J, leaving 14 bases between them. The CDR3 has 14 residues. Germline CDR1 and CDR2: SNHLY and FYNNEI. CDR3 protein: CASSGRGAVETQYF. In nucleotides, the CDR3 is TGTGCCAGCAGTGGCAGGGGCGCCGTGGAGACCCAGTACTTC.

The CDR3 region is CSARGTGSGRDTQYF. CDR3 DNA sequence: TGCAGTGCTAGAGGGACAGGGTCCGGGAGGGATACGCAGTATTTT. The chain employs TRBV20-1 and TRBJ2-3, with D perhaps TRBD1 (8 bases). Germline V gene sequence: CDR1 DFQATT, CDR2 SNEGSKA (reference sequence). V lost 1 base, J lost 6 bases, and 17 bases lay in between. The CDR3 contains 15 residues.

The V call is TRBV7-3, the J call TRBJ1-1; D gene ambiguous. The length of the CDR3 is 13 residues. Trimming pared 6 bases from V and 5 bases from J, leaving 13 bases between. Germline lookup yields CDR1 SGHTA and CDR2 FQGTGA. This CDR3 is CASRYLEQTEAFF. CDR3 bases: TGTGCCAGCAGATACCTCGAGCAGACTGAAGCTTTCTTT.

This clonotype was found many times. The CDR3 is CASSLRDRRNTEAFF. The CDR3, as DNA: TGTGCCAGCAGCCTAAGGGACAGGCGGAACACTGAAGCTTTCTTT. The V gene is TRBV6-1, the J gene TRBJ1-1; 8 bases fit TRBD1. Germline CDR1 is MNHNS and CDR2 is SASEGT. The CDR3 contains 15 residues. The ends lost 6 bases at V and 1 base at J; junction bases unmatched: 7.

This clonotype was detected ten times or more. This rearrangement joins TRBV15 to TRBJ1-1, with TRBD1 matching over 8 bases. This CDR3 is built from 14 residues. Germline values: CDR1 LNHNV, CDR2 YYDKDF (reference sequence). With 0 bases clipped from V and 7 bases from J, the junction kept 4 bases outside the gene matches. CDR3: CATSRDQGASEAFF. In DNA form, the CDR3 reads TGTGCCACCAGCAGAGATCAGGGGGCAAGTGAAGCTTTCTTT.

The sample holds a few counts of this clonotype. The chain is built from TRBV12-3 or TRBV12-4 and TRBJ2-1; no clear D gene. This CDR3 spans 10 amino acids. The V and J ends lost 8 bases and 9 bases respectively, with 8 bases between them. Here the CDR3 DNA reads TGTGCCAGCGGCCCGCGTGAGCAGTTCTTC. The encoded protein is CASGPREQFF.

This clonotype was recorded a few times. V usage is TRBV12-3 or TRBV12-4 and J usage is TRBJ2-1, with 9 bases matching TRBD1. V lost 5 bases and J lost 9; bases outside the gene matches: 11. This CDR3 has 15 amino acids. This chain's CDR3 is CASSVLDRGLSEQFF. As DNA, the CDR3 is TGTGCCAGCAGTGTCCTGGACAGGGGCTTAAGTGAGCAGTTCTTC.

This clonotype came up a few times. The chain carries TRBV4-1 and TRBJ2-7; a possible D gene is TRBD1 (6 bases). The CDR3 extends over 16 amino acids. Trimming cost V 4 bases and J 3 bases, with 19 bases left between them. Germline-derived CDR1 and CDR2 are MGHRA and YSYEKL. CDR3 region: CASSLQGTPGLYEQYF. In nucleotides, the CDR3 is TGCGCCAGCAGCCTACAGGGAACCCCGGGCCTCTACGAGCAGTACTTC.

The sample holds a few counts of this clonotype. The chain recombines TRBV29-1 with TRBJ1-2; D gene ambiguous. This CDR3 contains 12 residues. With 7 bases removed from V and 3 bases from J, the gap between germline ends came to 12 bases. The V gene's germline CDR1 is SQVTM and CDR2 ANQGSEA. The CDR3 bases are TGCAGCGCCGGGGAGTTCCACTATGGCTACACCTTC. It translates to CSAGEFHYGYTF.

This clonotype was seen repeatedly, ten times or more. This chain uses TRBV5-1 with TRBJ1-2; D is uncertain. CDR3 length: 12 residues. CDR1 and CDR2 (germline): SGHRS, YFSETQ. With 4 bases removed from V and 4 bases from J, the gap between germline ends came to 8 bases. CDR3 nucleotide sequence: TGCGCCAGCAGCGACACAACCTATGGCTACACCTTC. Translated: CASSDTTYGYTF.